The T cell receptor (beta chain) described here comes from a study of identifying expanded T cells in peripheral blood. Study observations and caveats: Differentially abundant clones: roughly 1.2 between replicates, approximately 15 at around 14 days, around 20 at four. Across healthy donors, higher total template counts meant significantly greater approximately 2-week count variance.

The CDR3 covers 15 residues. Trimming took off 3 bases at V and 4 bases at J, with 15 bases between the two ends. The germline V gene encodes CDR1 SEHNR and CDR2 FQNEAQ (reference sequence). Collection occurred without any documented infections or immune events in donors. The repertoire was sequenced with immunoSEQ multiplex PCR; TCRdb's copy has only in-frame clones and lacks some. The sample shows roughly 120,000 clones, around 89% of them seen only once. Of note for this clone: Its antigen is as yet unknown.

Sequenced sample: blood. The gene calls are TRBV7-9 and TRBJ2-5; TRBD2 is a possible D gene (6 bases). This TCR came from a person aged 18 to 69 in good health. CDR3 region: CASSFLGGGGETQYF. The DNA of the CDR3 is TGTGCCAGCAGCTTTTTGGGGGGAGGTGGAGAGACCCAGTACTTC.